The clone carrying this T cell receptor (beta chain) was recorded only once. The CDR3 loop spans 15 amino acids. Germline CDR1 is SGHKS and CDR2 is YYEKEE (reference sequence). Unmatched junction bases numbered 8, after V lost 4 bases and J lost 4 bases. These data are taken from a study of technical replicates of blood from a few donors. The repertoire was sequenced with immunoSEQ multiplex PCR; TCRdb's copy has only in-frame clones and lacks some. The table has 75,000 to 95,000 clones, approximately 94% seen once. The rearrangement joins TRBV5-5 to TRBJ2-1, with TRBD2 identical over 7 bases. Sequenced: T cells isolated from PBMCs. The TCR originated in a human donor in good health. As DNA, the CDR3 is TGTGCCAGCAGCCCCCCAGCGGGGACTTACAATGAGCAGTTCTTC. Its translation is CASSPPAGTYNEQFF.